This T cell receptor (beta chain) appears in the sequencing data of a study of T cell changes during pregnancy in multiple sclerosis. Assay: immunoSEQ multiplex PCR; the TCRdb copy retains only in-frame clones and omits some. The table includes about 44,000 clones, over 85% detected once. Only a few counts were recorded for this clone. Germline V lookup: CDR1 SGHRS, CDR2 YFSETQ. This CDR3 contains 16 residues. V lost 0 bases and J lost 4; bases outside the gene matches: 6. The sequence came from a female donor with multiple sclerosis, enrolled in a pregnancy study. The sequencing here drew on CD4+ T cells from peripheral blood mononuclear cells, taken in the first trimester of pregnancy. The chain has TRBV5-1 and TRBJ2-7, with 11 positions matching TRBD1. CDR3 protein: CASSLVGGTGGYEQYF. For the CDR3, the DNA is TGCGCCAGCAGCTTGGTGGGCGGGACAGGGGGATACGAGCAGTACTTC. The whole variable domain, filled in from reference TRBV5-1 and TRBJ2-7, reads KAGVTQTPRYLIKTRGQQVTLSCSPISGHRSVSWYQQTPGQGLQFLFEYFSETQRNKGNFPGRFSGRQFSNSRSEMNVSTLELGDSALYLCASSLVGGTGGYEQYFGPGTRLTVT.